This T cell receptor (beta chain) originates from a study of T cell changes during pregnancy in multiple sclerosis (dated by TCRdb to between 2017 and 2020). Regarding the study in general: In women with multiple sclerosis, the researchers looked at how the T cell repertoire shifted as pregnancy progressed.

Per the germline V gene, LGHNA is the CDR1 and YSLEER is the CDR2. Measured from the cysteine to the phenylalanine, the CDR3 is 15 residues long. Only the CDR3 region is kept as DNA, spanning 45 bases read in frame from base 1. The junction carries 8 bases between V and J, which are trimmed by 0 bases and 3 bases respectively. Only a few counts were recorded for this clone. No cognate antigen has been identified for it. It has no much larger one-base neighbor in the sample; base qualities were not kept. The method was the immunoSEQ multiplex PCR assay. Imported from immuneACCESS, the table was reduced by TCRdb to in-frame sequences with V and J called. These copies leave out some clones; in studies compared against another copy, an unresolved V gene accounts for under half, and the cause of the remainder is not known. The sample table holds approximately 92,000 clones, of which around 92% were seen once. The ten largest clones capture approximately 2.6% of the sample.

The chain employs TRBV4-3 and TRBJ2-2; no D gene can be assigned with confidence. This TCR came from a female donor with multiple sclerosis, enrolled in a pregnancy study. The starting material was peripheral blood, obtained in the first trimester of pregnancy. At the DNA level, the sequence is TGCGCCAGCAGCCAAGATCCTATAGACACCGGGGAGCTGTTTTTT. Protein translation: CASSQDPIDTGELFF.